Below, 8 T cell receptor beta chains from the same sample are listed, as sequenced in a study of blood T cells in healthy people across ages. Primers used in a second PCR of roughly 6 to 12 cycles were a sample-barcoded 5' primer and a J-beta primer mix. TCRdb redid the calling of the 5' RACE reads with MiXCR, one entry per CDR3 protein. The sample carries 780,000 or so distinct CDR3 sequences, about 55% recorded once. Sequenced input: blood. All receptors derive from an older man in good health.

CDR3 coding DNA: TGTGCCAGCAGCCATAGCGGGGGGGTGGTTGAGCAGTTCTTC. Amino acids: CASSHSGGVVEQFF. The chain links TRBV3-1 to TRBJ2-1; 11 nucleotides line up with TRBD2. Germline lookup yields CDR1 LGHDT and CDR2 YNNKEL (reference sequence). The CDR3 runs to 14 residues. The V gene end was trimmed by 3 bases and the J gene end by 9 bases; junction bases not matched to a gene: 4.

This sequence joins TRBV29-1 and TRBJ2-5, with 8 bases identical to TRBD2. The J call may be mistaken, given a closer DNA end match to TRBJ2-7. This CDR3 comprises 13 residues. Germline assignment: CDR1 SQVTM and CDR2 ANQGSEA. The CDR3 DNA sequence: TGCAGCGTCGACCGCGGGACTAGTAACGAGCAGTACTTC. This encodes CSVDRGTSNEQYF.

The V call is TRBV20-1, the J call TRBJ2-4; weak D call: TRBD2 (6 bases). This CDR3 contains 15 residues. V lost 6 bases and J 13 bases, leaving 28 bases between the germline ends. Germline V gives CDR1 DFQATT, CDR2 SNEGSKA (reference sequence). The CDR3 bases are TGCAGTGCCATAAAACCGGGACTGGGGGATGAGGAGCAGTACTTC. This codes for CSAIKPGLGDEEQYF.

This sequence joins TRBV7-3 and TRBJ2-5, with a possible D match to TRBD1 (5 bases). V shed 6 bases and J shed 2 bases, with 13 bases lying between them. This CDR3 spans 14 amino acids. Germline values: CDR1 SGHTA, CDR2 FQGTGA. The CDR3 region has the DNA TGTGCCAGCAGTCAGGGAAGTGGACAAGAGACCCAGTACTTC. Encoded protein: CASSQGSGQETQYF.

This chain links TRBV25-1 with TRBJ1-2; TRBD1 might be the D (6 bases). The germline gives CDR1 MGHDK, CDR2 SYGVNS. This CDR3 contains 12 residues. Trimming left V 5 bases short and J 7 bases short, with 11 bases between. CDR3 sequence reads: CASSSGGGGYTF. The CDR3 DNA reads TGTGCCAGCAGTAGTGGAGGGGGTGGCTACACCTTC.

Only a few counts were recorded for this clonotype. This chain's CDR3 is CASNVAGGPYNEQFF. CDR3 in DNA: TGTGCCAGCAACGTAGCGGGAGGGCCTTACAATGAGCAGTTCTTC. The chain carries TRBV2 and TRBJ2-1; 11 bases are shared with TRBD2. This CDR3 has 15 residues. The V segment lost 7 bases and the J segment 4 bases; nucleotides outside the gene matches: 6. In germline, CDR1 is SNHLY, CDR2 FYNNEI.

The chain has TRBV3-1 and TRBJ2-7, with no clear D. The CDR3 sequence is 12 residues long. V was shortened by 1 base and J by 3 bases, with 4 bases between the two germline ends. The germline gives CDR1 LGHDT, CDR2 YNNKEL (reference sequence). The CDR3 spells CASSQVNYEQYF. Here the CDR3 DNA reads TGTGCCAGCAGCCAAGTAAACTACGAGCAGTACTTC.

This clonotype was seen only a few times. The CDR3 DNA reads as TGCAGTGCTTCCGGGACTAGCGGGTTCAGCTACAATGAGCAGTTCTTC. It encodes CSASGTSGFSYNEQFF. This chain links TRBV20-1 with TRBJ2-1, with 12 bases aligning to TRBD2. The J segment lost 3 bases and the V segment lost 5 bases, leaving 8 bases of the junction unmatched. The CDR3 spans 16 residues. Germline CDR1 is DFQATT and CDR2 is SNEGSKA (reference sequence).